These 10 T cell receptor beta chains were all obtained from the same sample, sequenced in a study of response to subunit inactivated influenza vaccine. TCRdb passed the RT-PCR reads through MiXCR, listing each CDR3 protein once. The sample has fewer than 350,000 distinct CDR3 sequences; just over 20% are singletons. The sequences come from PBMCs from blood, collected roughly 20 months after vaccination. The receptors stem from a man aged 45 to 70 who received an inactivated influenza vaccine.

In this sample, this clonotype turned up many times. The chain uses TRBV15 and TRBJ1-2, with 8 nucleotides matching TRBD1. CDR1 and CDR2 from the germline V gene are LNHNV and YYDKDF (reference sequence). V dropped 3 bases and J dropped 2; count of bases not matched to a gene: 2. The CDR3 runs 14 residues. CDR3 amino acids: CATSRDRANYGYTF. CDR3 coding DNA: TGTGCCACCAGCAGGGACAGGGCGAACTATGGCTACACCTTC.

This clonotype appeared many times. The chain recombines TRBV19 with TRBJ1-6; D remains unclear. In germline, CDR1 is LNHDA, CDR2 SQIVND (reference sequence). Trimming removed 2 bases at V and 1 base at J, with 9 bases between. The CDR3 consists of 16 residues. This CDR3 is CASSIRAGSYNSPLHF. The DNA of the CDR3 is TGTGCCAGTAGTATACGGGCAGGATCCTATAATTCACCCCTCCACTTT.

The rearrangement joins TRBV29-1 to TRBJ2-7, with 14 bases aligning to TRBD2. This CDR3 has 15 residues. Germline V gene data show CDR1 as SQVTM and CDR2 as ANQGSEA. V shed 5 bases, J shed 3 bases, and the junction held 6 bases outside the gene matches. The CDR3 protein is CSVSGLAGGLYEQYF. For the CDR3, the DNA is TGCAGCGTTTCAGGACTAGCGGGGGGCCTCTACGAGCAGTACTTC.

The DNA for the CDR3 is TGTGCCAGCAGGGGCACAGGGTGGACTGAAGCTTTCTTT. This gives the protein CASRGTGWTEAFF. V usage is TRBV27 and J usage is TRBJ1-1, with D possibly matching TRBD1 (6 bases). The germline V gene encodes CDR1 MNHEY and CDR2 SMNVEV (reference sequence). CDR3 length equals 13 residues. The V and J ends lost 6 bases and 5 bases respectively, with 13 bases between them.

This rearrangement joins TRBV12-3 or TRBV12-4 to TRBJ1-1; D not certain. V lost 1 base and J 5 bases, leaving 5 bases between the germline ends. The CDR3 loop spans 12 amino acids. CDR3 in amino acids: CASSLEETEAFF. CDR3 coding DNA: TGTGCCAGCAGTTTAGAAGAAACTGAAGCTTTCTTT.

The table lists this clonotype with many counts. The chain uses TRBV12-3 or TRBV12-4 and TRBJ1-2, with a possible D match to TRBD1 (6 bases). The CDR3 has 14 residues. V dropped 8 bases and J dropped 4 bases, with 17 bases sitting between them. CDR3 sequence reads: CASGAQGSTYGYTF. CDR3 DNA: TGTGCCAGCGGCGCACAGGGCTCGACCTATGGCTACACCTTC.

This clonotype was detected a few times. V gene TRBV6-1 combines with J gene TRBJ2-4; 8 nucleotides line up with TRBD1. The V gene's germline CDR1 is MNHNS and CDR2 SASEGT. Losses at the gene ends were 6 bases for V and 5 bases for J; bases not matched to a gene: 15. This CDR3 is built from 17 residues. The CDR3, as DNA: TGTGCCAGCAGCTCTCCCGGGGCAGGGGGCGGCCAAAACATTCAGTACTTC. This translates into CASSSPGAGGGQNIQYF.

This chain uses TRBV18 with TRBJ2-2, with D perhaps matching TRBD1 (6 bases). V was trimmed by 6 bases and J by 0 bases, leaving 8 bases between them. The CDR3 has 14 amino acids. Germline V gene sequence: CDR1 KGHSH, CDR2 LQKENI. DNA for the CDR3: TGTGCCAGCTCCGGACAGTCGAACACCGGGGAGCTGTTTTTT. Translating it yields CASSGQSNTGELFF. The full variable domain, in which reference TRBV18 and TRBJ2-2 provide the parts outside the CDR3, is NAGVMQNPRHLVRRRGQEARLRCSPMKGHSHVYWYRQLPEEGLKFMVYLQKENIIDESGMPKERFSAEFPKEGPSILRIQQVVRGDSAAYFCASSGQSNTGELFFGEGSRLTVL.

This clonotype was recorded a few times. The genes are TRBV21-1 and TRBJ2-7; the DNA was not used to check the table's D call, TRBD1. TRBV21-1 has pseudogene status. There are 15 residues in the CDR3. The CDR3 here is CASSTMRGRDYEQYF. The CDR3 DNA reads as TGTGCCAGCAGCACTATGAGGGGACGGGACTACGAGCAGTACTTC.

CDR3 sequence reads: CASSLGRADTQYF. DNA of the CDR3: TGCGCCAGCAGCCTGGGAAGAGCAGATACGCAGTATTTT. The genes are TRBV5-1 and TRBJ2-3; D is undetermined. The CDR3 contains 13 residues. V was clipped by 4 bases and J by 4 bases, with 10 bases between them. Germline V gene sequence: CDR1 SGHRS, CDR2 YFSETQ. Looking up the rest from reference TRBV5-1 and TRBJ2-3 gives the full variable domain: KAGVTQTPRYLIKTRGQQVTLSCSPISGHRSVSWYQQTPGQGLQFLFEYFSETQRNKGNFPGRFSGRQFSNSRSEMNVSTLELGDSALYLCASSLGRADTQYFGPGTRLTVL.